The entry below gives a single T cell receptor (beta chain) sequence along with its context. Its antigen is unidentified. Combining a sample-barcoded 5' primer with a J-beta primer mix, a second PCR ran for roughly 7 to 11 cycles. Sequencing yielded, for each sample, at least 3 million paired-end reads carrying CDR3. TCRdb reprocessed the 5' RACE reads via MiXCR and lists one record per CDR3 protein. The sample holds under 1,000,000 distinct CDR3 sequences; under 40% are singletons and the top ten take over 10%. These data come from a study of blood T cells in healthy people across ages. V lost 1 base and J 4 bases, leaving 13 bases between the germline ends. Germline V gene sequence: CDR1 SGHTA, CDR2 FQGNSA. The CDR3 sequence is 15 residues long. Study results and caveats: Among T cells, TCR beta diversity per million cells dropped roughly linearly as age rose. Fewer expanded clones and more diversity marked long-lived versus aged donors. Researchers report that TCR beta diversity correlated strongly with naive T cell percentage.

This sequence joins TRBV7-2 and TRBJ1-2; D not resolved. Sequencing was performed on blood. The clonotype comes from a man between 18 and 35 years old in good health. The CDR3 sequence is CASSLGAAGVYGYTF. The CDR3 region has the DNA TGTGCCAGCAGCTTAGGGGCGGCAGGTGTCTATGGCTACACCTTC.